This T cell receptor (beta chain) was sequenced in a study of blood T cell repertoires in COVID-19. Libraries were prepared by immunoSEQ multiplex PCR; TCRdb keeps only in-frame clonotypes and omits some of them. Of about 220,000 clones in the sample, around nine tenths are singletons; the top ten hold under 15%. Participants were aged roughly 18 to 100 years from approximately 25 US areas. CDR1 SEHNR and CDR2 FQNEAQ come from the germline V gene (reference sequence). This CDR3 is 13 amino acids long. Trimming cost V 3 bases and J 8 bases, with 8 bases left between them. The genes are TRBV7-9 and TRBJ1-6, with D possibly being TRBD1 (6 bases). The sequence was obtained from a woman aged 45-60 years with acute COVID-19. The sample taken for sequencing was PBMCs or T cells enriched from blood (not recorded which). The CDR3 bases are TGTGCCAGCAGCTTGAACAGGGATTCACCCCTCCACTTT. As protein: CASSLNRDSPLHF.